This TCR beta chain was obtained from a study of vaccination effects on CD4 cells after COVID-19. As for the study in general: After the second dose, samples were taken at median day 72.

Produced via immunoSEQ multiplex PCR; TCRdb's table is partial and in-frame only. The table lists roughly 23,000 clones, around 77% of them singletons. Expansion with viral peptide pools was applied to antigen-specific CD4+ T cells by the ViraFEST assay prior to sequencing. Cultured cells yielded isolated CD4+ T cells after nine to ten days. Participants were given two doses of BNT162b2 or mRNA-1273 vaccine. The healthy vaccine recipients, who had no prior SARS-CoV-2 infection, showed negative nucleocapsid antibodies. This clone turned up a few times. Its antigen is still unknown. Germline-derived CDR1 and CDR2 are MGHRA and YSYEKL. After removal of 2 bases from V and 4 bases from J, the junction contained 13 bases not matched to a gene. This CDR3 is built from 17 residues. Study-wide findings and caveats: The study got few convalescent patients and did not collect any early post-infection timepoints. Healthy vaccinees showed cross-reactivity with common cold coronaviruses in only 1 of 255 vaccine-induced clones.

The sequence came from a human donor who received a COVID-19 vaccine. The chain combines TRBV4-1 with TRBJ1-1; 7 bases are shared with TRBD1. The sample was CD4+ T cells from PBMCs cultured with HCoV-NL63 spike peptides, taken after COVID-19 vaccination. CDR3: CASSQYNRGGQSTEAFF. The CDR3 DNA reads TGCGCCAGCAGCCAATACAACAGGGGAGGTCAGAGCACTGAAGCTTTCTTT.